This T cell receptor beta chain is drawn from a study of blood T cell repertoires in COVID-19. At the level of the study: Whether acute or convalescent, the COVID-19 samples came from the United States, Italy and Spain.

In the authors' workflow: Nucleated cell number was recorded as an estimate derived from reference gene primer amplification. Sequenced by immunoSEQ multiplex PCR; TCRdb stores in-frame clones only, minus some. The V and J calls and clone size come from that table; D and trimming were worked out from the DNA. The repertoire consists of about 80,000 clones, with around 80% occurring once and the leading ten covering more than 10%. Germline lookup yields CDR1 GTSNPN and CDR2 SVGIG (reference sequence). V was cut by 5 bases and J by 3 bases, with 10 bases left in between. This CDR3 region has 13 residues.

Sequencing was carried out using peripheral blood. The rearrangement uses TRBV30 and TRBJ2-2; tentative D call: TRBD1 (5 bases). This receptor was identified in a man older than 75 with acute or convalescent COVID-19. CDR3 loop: CAWAPGYTGELFF. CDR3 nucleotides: TGTGCCTGGGCACCAGGGTACACCGGGGAGCTGTTTTTT.